This TCR beta chain was obtained from a study of cytomegalovirus exposure and HLA in healthy donors. Study-level results: With DRB1 most and HLA-C fewest, TCR association rates differed between HLA loci in a later analysis. The study recorded 160 or so TCR beta chains that were cytomegalovirus-associated.

The sample holds a few counts of this clone. No antigen is known for it. Germline trimming cut 1 base from V and 7 bases from J; bases unmatched to any gene: 10. In germline, CDR1 is LNHDA, CDR2 SQIVND (reference sequence). This CDR3 comprises 16 residues. This PCR relied on a set of 60 Vbeta primers and 13 Jbeta primers. Authors' methods: In a later analysis, of 79 million or so unique beta chains, roughly 11 million appeared in at least two donors. Here immunoSEQ multiplex PCR was the method, and the copy in TCRdb shows in-frame clones only, minus some. V and J calls and clone size are those listed in that table; D and trimming were worked out from the DNA. The repertoire holds 100,000 to 150,000 clones, with about 70% as singletons. Donors showed nominal health when sampled, although they likely had unrecorded immune exposures.

This sequence joins TRBV19 and TRBJ1-5, with 7 bases that match TRBD1. The clonotype was recovered from a woman aged 55-69 years in good health and CMV-seropositive. The sequenced material came from PBMCs. CDR3: CASSIGQGLIGQPQHF. The CDR3 coding sequence is TGTGCCAGTAGTATAGGACAGGGACTGATCGGCCAGCCCCAGCATTTT.